One sample yielded the 9 T cell receptor beta chains listed below, sequenced in a study of T cell repertoires in cytomegalovirus infection. Each CDR3 protein is one row after TCRdb ran MiXCR on the reads. Of about 600,000 distinct CDR3 sequences detected, approximately 25% appear once; the ten largest clones hold under 8.5%. Input material: CD8+ T cells from PBMCs. All receptors come from a human donor in good health (CMV status not recorded). Some clones in this sample may be carry-over from other donors' samples.

The rearrangement joins TRBV6-2 or TRBV6-3 to TRBJ1-6; tentative D call: TRBD1 (6 bases). This CDR3 comprises 17 residues. The germline gives CDR1 MNHEY, CDR2 SVGEGT. V lost 6 bases, J lost 0 bases, and 15 bases lay in between. Here the CDR3 reads CASRATTGSSYNSPLHF. The CDR3 DNA is TGTGCCAGCAGAGCAACTACAGGGAGCTCCTATAATTCACCCCTCCACTTT.

This chain uses TRBV6-2 or TRBV6-3 with TRBJ2-2, with unresolved D. The V end lost 4 bases, the J end lost 10 bases, and 10 bases lay between the germline ends. CDR3 size: 12 residues. CDR1 MNHEY and CDR2 SVGEGT come from the germline V gene. The CDR3 loop reads CASSSVLEELFF. DNA for the CDR3: TGTGCCAGCAGTTCGGTCCTGGAGGAGCTGTTTTTT.

The chain carries TRBV4-1 and TRBJ1-1; D is undetermined. The V end was cut by 0 bases, the J end by 0 bases, with 8 bases between. In germline, CDR1 is MGHRA, CDR2 YSYEKL. CDR3 length: 15 residues. This CDR3 reads CASSQDWRMNTEAFF. The CDR3 nucleotides read TGCGCCAGCAGCCAAGATTGGCGGATGAACACTGAAGCTTTCTTT.

This clonotype has a single count. This may come from a read error, since a much larger clone is one base off. The chain has TRBV7-2 and TRBJ1-1; TRBD1 might be the D (5 bases). V was cut by 3 bases and J by 1 base, with 12 bases left in between. Germline V lookup: CDR1 SGHTA, CDR2 FQGNSA. The CDR3 has 15 residues. DNA of the CDR3: TGTACCAGCAGCTTTGCGTGGGGCAGGAACACTGAAGCTTTCTTT. Its protein product is CTSSFAWGRNTEAFF. The full variable domain, in which reference TRBV7-2 and TRBJ1-1 provide the parts outside the CDR3, is GAGVSQSPSNKVTEKGKDVELRCDPISGHTALYWYRQSLGQGLEFLIYFQGNSAPDKSGLPSDRFSAERTGGSVSTLTIQRTQQEDSAVYLCTSSFAWGRNTEAFFGQGTRLTVV.

The chain employs TRBV12-5 and TRBJ1-3; weak D call: TRBD1 (6 bases). V was clipped by 3 bases and J by 15 bases, with 12 bases between them. The CDR3 is made up of 11 amino acids. In germline, CDR1 is LGHNT, CDR2 FRNRAP. CDR3 nucleotides: TGTGCTAGTGGTTTTGGCGGGACAACATATTTT. Residues: CASGFGGTTYF.

CDR3 sequence reads: CASSQERGRVGELFF. The DNA for the CDR3 is TGCGCCAGCAGCCAAGAACGGGGGCGGGTCGGGGAGCTGTTTTTT. This sequence joins TRBV4-3 and TRBJ2-2, with D perhaps TRBD1 or TRBD2 (6 bases each). Germline CDR1 reads LGHNA; CDR2 reads YSLEER. The length of the CDR3 is 15 residues. The V and J ends lost 0 bases and 7 bases respectively, with 12 bases between them.

The rearrangement uses TRBV6-5 and TRBJ2-5; D perhaps matches TRBD2 (5 bases). V gave up 7 bases and J gave up 1 base, with 7 bases separating them. CDR3 length: 12 residues. Germline V lookup: CDR1 MNHEY, CDR2 SVGAGI. The CDR3: CASTSPQETQYF. CDR3 sequence (DNA): TGTGCCAGCACTAGCCCCCAAGAGACCCAGTACTTC.

The rearrangement links TRBV10-3 to TRBJ1-4, with D maybe TRBD1 (6 bases). Trimming stripped 6 bases from V and 0 bases from J, with 17 bases between. This CDR3 has 17 residues. Germline CDR1 is ENHRY and CDR2 is SYGVKD. CDR3 loop: CAISGTQLGATNEKLFF. The CDR3 DNA reads TGTGCCATCAGCGGGACACAACTAGGCGCAACTAATGAAAAACTGTTTTTT.

The J gene is TRBJ1-2, the V gene TRBV19; 7 bases align to TRBD1. CDR1 is LNHDA and CDR2 is SQIVND in the germline V gene (reference sequence). CDR3 size: 15 residues. J was trimmed by 3 bases and V by 5 bases; bases with no gene match: 9. The CDR3 sequence is CASSPGTDLHYGYTF. For the CDR3, the DNA is TGTGCCAGTAGTCCCGGGACAGACTTACACTATGGCTACACCTTC.